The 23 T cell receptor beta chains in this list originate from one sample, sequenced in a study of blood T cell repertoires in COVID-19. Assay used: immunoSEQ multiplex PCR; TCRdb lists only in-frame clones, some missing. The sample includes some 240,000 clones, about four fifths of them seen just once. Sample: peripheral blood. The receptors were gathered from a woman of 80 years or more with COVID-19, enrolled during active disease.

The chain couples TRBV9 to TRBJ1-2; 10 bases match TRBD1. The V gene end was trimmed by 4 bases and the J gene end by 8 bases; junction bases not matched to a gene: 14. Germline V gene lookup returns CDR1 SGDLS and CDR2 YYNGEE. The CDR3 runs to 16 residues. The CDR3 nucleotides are TGTGCCAGCAGCTTACCCGGGACAGGGGCGAGCGAGGGCTACACCTTC. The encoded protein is CASSLPGTGASEGYTF.

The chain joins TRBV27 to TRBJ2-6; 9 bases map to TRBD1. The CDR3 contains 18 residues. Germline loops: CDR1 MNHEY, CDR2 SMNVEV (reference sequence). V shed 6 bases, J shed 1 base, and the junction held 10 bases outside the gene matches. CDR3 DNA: TGTGCCAGCAGCCCGACAGGGGGTAGGTTATCTGGGGCCAACGTCCTGACTTTC. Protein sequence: CASSPTGGRLSGANVLTF.

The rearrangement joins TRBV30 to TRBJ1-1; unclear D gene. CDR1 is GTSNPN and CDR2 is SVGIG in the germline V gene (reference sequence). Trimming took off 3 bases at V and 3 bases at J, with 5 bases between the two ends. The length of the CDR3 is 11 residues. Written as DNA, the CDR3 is TGTGCCTGGAGGGGAGACACTGAAGCTTTCTTT. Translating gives CAWRGDTEAFF.

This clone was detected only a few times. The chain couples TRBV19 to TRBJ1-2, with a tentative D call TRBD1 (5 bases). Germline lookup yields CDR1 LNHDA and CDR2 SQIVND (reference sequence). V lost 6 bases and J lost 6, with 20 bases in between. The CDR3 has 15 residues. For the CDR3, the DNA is TGTGCCAGTAGAGGGGCGTTCGGGAGTTGGAATGGCTACACCTTC. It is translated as CASRGAFGSWNGYTF.

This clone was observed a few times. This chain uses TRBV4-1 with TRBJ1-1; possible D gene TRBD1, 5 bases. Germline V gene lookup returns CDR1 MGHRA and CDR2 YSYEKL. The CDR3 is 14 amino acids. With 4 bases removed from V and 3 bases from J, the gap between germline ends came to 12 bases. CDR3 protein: CASSPLRGYTEAFF. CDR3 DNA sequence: TGCGCCAGCAGCCCCCTGCGGGGGTACACTGAAGCTTTCTTT.

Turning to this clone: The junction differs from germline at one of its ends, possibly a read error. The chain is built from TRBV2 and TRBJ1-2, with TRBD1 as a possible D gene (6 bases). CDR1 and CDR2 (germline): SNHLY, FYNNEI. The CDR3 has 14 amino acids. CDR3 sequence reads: CASCERGGGGGYTF. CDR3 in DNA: TGTGCCAGCTGTGAACGTGGGGGCGGGGGGGGCTACACCTTC.

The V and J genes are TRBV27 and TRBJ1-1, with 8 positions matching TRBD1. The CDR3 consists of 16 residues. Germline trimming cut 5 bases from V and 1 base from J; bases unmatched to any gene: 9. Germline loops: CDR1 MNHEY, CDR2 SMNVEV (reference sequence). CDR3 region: CASSPPTGAPNTEAFF. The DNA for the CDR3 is TGTGCCAGCAGTCCCCCGACAGGGGCCCCGAACACTGAAGCTTTCTTT.

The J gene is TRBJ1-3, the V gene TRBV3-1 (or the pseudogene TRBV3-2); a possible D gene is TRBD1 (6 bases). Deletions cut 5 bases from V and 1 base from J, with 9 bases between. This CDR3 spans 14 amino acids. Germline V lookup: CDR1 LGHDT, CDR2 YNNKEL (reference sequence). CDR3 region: CASSSGQSGNTIYF. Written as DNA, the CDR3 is TGTGCCAGCAGCTCAGGACAGTCTGGAAACACCATATATTTT.

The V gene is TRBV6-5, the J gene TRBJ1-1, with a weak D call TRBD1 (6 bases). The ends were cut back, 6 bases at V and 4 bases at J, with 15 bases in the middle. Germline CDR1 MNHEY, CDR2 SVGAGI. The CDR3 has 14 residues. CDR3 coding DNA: TGTGCCAGCAGGGACAACCAGGGGAGCACTGAAGCTTTCTTT. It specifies CASRDNQGSTEAFF.

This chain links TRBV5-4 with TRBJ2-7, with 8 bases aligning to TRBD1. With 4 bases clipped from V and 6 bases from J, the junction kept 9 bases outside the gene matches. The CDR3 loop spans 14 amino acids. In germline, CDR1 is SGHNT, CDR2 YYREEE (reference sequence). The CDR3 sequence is CASSAGQARGEQYF. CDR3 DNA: TGTGCCAGCAGCGCGGGACAGGCCCGCGGCGAGCAGTACTTC.

The CDR3 sequence is CASTQAGASNEQFF. CDR3 sequence (DNA): TGTGCCAGCACCCAGGCGGGAGCGAGCAATGAGCAGTTCTTC. The chain recombines TRBV2 with TRBJ2-1, with 7 bases fitting TRBD2. Germline CDR1 is SNHLY and CDR2 is FYNNEI. Trimming cost V 7 bases and J 6 bases; bases outside gene matches: 9. There are 14 residues in the CDR3. Looking up the rest from reference TRBV2 and TRBJ2-1 gives the full variable domain: EPEVTQTPSHQVTQMGQEVILRCVPISNHLYFYWYRQILGQKVEFLVSFYNNEISEKSEIFDDQFSVERPDGSNFTLKIRSTKLEDSAMYFCASTQAGASNEQFFGPGTRLTVL.

The CDR3 DNA is TGCGCCAGCAGCCAAGTCGCCAGCGGGGGGCCGTATACGCAGTATTTT. Protein sequence: CASSQVASGGPYTQYF. This chain joins TRBV4-1 and TRBJ2-3, with 9 bases identical to TRBD2. The length of the CDR3 is 16 residues. V lost 1 base and J lost 7; bases outside the gene matches: 9. Per the germline V gene, CDR1 is MGHRA and CDR2 is YSYEKL.

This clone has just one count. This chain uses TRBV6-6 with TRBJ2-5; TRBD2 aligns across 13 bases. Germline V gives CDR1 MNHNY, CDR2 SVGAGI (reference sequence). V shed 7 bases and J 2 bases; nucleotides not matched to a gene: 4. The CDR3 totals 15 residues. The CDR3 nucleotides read TGTGCCAGCATTAAGGGACTAGCGGGGCAAGAGACCCAGTACTTC. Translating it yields CASIKGLAGQETQYF.

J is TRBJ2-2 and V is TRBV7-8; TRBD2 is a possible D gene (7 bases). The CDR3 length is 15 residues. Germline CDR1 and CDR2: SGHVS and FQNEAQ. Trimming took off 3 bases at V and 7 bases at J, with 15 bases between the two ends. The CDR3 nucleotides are TGTGCCAGCAGCTTGGAGGGGGGGCCGAGCGGGGAGCTGTTTTTT. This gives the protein CASSLEGGPSGELFF.

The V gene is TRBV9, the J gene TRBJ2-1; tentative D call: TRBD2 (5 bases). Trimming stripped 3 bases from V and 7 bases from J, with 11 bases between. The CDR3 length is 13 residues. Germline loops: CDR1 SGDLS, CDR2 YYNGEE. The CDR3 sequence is CASSGTRGNEQFF. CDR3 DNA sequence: TGTGCCAGCAGCGGGACCCGAGGGAATGAGCAGTTCTTC.

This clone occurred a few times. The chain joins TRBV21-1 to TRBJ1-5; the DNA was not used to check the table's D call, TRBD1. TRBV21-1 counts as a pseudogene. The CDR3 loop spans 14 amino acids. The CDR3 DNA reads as TGTGCCAGCAGCAAGACAGGGGGCGATCAGCCCCAGCATTTT. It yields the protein CASSKTGGDQPQHF.

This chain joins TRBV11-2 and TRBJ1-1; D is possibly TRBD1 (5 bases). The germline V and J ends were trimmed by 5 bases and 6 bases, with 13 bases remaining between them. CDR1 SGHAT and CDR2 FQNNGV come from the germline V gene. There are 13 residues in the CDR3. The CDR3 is CASSPQGYSEAFF. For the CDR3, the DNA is TGTGCCAGCAGCCCTCAGGGTTACTCTGAAGCTTTCTTT.

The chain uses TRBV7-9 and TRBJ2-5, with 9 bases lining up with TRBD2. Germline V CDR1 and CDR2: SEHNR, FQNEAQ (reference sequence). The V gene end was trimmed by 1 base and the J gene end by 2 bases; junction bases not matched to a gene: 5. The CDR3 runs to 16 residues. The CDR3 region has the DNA TGTGCCAGCAGCTTAGGGACTAGCGAGTGGCAAGAGACCCAGTACTTC. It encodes CASSLGTSEWQETQYF.

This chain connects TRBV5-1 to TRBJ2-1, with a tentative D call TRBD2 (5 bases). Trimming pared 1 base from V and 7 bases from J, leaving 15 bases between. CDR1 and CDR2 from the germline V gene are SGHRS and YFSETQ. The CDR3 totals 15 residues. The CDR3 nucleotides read TGCGCCAGCAGCTTGAGTCTCCAGCGGAAGAATGAGCAGTTCTTC. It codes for CASSLSLQRKNEQFF.

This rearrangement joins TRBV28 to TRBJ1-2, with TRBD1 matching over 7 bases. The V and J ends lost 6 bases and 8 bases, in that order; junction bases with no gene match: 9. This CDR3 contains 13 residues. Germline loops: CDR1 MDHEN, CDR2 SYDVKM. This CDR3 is CASRQTGVGGYTF. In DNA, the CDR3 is TGTGCCAGCAGGCAAACAGGGGTTGGAGGCTACACCTTC.

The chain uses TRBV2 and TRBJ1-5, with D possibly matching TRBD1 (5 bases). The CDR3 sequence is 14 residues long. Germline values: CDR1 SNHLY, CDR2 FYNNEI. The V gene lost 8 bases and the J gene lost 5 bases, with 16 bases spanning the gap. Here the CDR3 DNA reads TGTGCCAGCGAAGGACACCTCAAAGATCAGCCCCAGCATTTT. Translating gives CASEGHLKDQPQHF.

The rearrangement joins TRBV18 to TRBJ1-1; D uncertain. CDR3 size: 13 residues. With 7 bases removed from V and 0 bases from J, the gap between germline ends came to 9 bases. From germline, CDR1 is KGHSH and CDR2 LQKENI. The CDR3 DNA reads TGTGCCAGCTTAACAAATGTGAACACTGAAGCTTTCTTT. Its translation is CASLTNVNTEAFF.

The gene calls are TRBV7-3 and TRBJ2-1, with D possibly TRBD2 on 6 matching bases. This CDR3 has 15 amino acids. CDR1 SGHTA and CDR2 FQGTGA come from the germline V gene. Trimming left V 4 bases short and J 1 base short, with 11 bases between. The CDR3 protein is CASSSGSGSYNEQFF. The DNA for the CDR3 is TGTGCCAGCAGCTCAGGCAGCGGGTCCTACAATGAGCAGTTCTTC. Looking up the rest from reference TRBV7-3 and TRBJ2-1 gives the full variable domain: GAGVSQTPSNKVTEKGKYVELRCDPISGHTALYWYRQSLGQGPEFLIYFQGTGAADDSGLPNDRFFAVRPEGSVSTLKIQRTERGDSAVYLCASSSGSGSYNEQFFGPGTRLTVL.